This TCR beta chain is drawn from a study of T cell repertoires in breast cancer listed by TCRdb under 2016. About the investigation overall: The study profiled tumors, lymph nodes and peripheral blood lymphocytes from breast cancer patients, plus peripheral blood from healthy control donors. Controls included nine healthy donors of an age range similar to the patients. Because breast cancer has a low mutational burden and common mutations are rare, the study reasoned that TCRs shared between breast cancer patients would target shared antigens. On average, about 500,000 sequences per sample and about 11 reads per input cell were obtained by sequencing. The majority of the 20 or so patient tumors analyzed for shared TCRs were ER+/PR+. Tumor-free lymph nodes were processed without enzymatic digestion, and Ficoll was used to separate blood samples. Tumors and tumor-involved lymph nodes were minced, digested with Liberase and DNase, and then passed through 70-um and 40-um filters.

This clonotype was seen at least ten times. Its antigen is not yet known. Per-nucleotide qualities are absent, and no much larger clonotype sits a single base away. The investigation overall reported the following: Possible tumor specificity was suggested for eighteen TCR pairs that were shared across seven or more patient tumors yet rarely found in control blood. Shared TCRs were encoded by various nucleotide sequences, which suggests selection and expansion based on antigen. Emulsion RT-PCR was considered qualitative rather than quantitative, since transcript abundance and primer differences skewed clone recovery. Compared with tumor-free nodes, tumor-involved sentinel lymph nodes shared about fourfold more TCRs with matched tumor repertoires (approximately 7.4% versus 2%). Discarding singleton TCRs and sampling only part of each tumor may have missed genuine antitumor clones.

To analyze paired alpha-beta TCRs of CD8+ T cells, the study used an expanded emulsion RT-PCR method with primers covering all TCR V genes. Before emulsion RT-PCR, CD8+ T cells were isolated with a CD8 positive selection kit and incubated overnight in 10 IU/mL IL-2. Receptor amplification or capture employed emulsion pairing. A second nested PCR with blocking oligos suppressed unpaired genes, then a third nested PCR added Illumina adaptors and barcodes. Each master mix for emulsion RT-PCR held roughly 5,000-280,000 T cells along with C-region, Stepout and V-region primers. The emulsions were generated using the Micellula Emulsion and Purification Kit, and the RT-PCR was run with Qiagen OneStep RT-PCR reagents. The pooled libraries were sequenced on an Illumina MiSeq using paired-end 2 x 250 reads. Processing in the source paper ran as follows. Read pairs were joined in Galaxy and clipped at the engineered overlap into separate alpha and beta files; unclipped reads were discarded. Alpha-beta pairs were assigned with CompleteTCR, a MiTCR-based pipeline that links chains sharing read cluster identifiers using an R script. TCR sequences observed only once, about 1-3.2%, were removed as potential sequencing errors. TCRdb's own reprocessing of the public reads used fastp at Q25 and MiXCR and kept productive beta chains. A single entry per CDR3 protein holds the most common genes and DNA from its merged rows. The V and J calls and clone size come from TCRdb's table, not from the authors' own analysis. Recorded for this sample are roughly 39,000 distinct CDR3 sequences; 45% to 50% of them occurred a single time. Approximately 57% of the sample goes to the ten largest clones.

This TCR was recovered from a pool of human donors with breast cancer or a healthy control (not recorded which). Sequenced input: CD8+ T cells.

CDR3 sequence: CSASRGDPDTQYF. In nucleotide form, the sequence is TGCAGTGCTTCCCGTGGTGACCCAGATACGCAGTATTTT. This sequence uses TRBV20-1 and TRBJ2-3, with the D segment identity uncertain. The germline V gene (reference sequence) provides CDR1 DFQATT and CDR2 SNEGSKA. Trimming at the junction amounts to 5 bases on V and 4 bases on J, and the germline ends lie 13 bases apart. Measured from the cysteine to the phenylalanine, the CDR3 is 13 residues long. Only the CDR3 portion is preserved as DNA: 39 bases, with reading frame beginning at the first base.